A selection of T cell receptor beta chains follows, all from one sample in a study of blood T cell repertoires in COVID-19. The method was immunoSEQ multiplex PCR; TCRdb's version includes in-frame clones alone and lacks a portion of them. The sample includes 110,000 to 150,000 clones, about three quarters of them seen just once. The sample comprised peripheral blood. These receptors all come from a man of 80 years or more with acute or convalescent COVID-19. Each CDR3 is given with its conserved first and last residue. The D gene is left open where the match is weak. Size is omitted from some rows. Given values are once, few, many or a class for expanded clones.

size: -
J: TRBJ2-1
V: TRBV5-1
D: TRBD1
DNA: TGCGCCAGCAGTGAACCGGGACAGGGGGCTCGCGGACACAATGAGCAGTTCTTC
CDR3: CASSEPGQGARGHNEQFF

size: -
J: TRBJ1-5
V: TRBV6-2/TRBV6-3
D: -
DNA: TGTGCCAGCAGTTACGCTGGGGCAGGCCGCAATCAGCCCCAGCATTTT
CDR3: CASSYAGAGRNQPQHF

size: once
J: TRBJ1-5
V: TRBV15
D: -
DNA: TGTGCCACCAGCCCCCCTCTTTTTTCGGGGAATAGCAATCAGCCCCAGCATTTT
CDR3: CATSPPLFSGNSNQPQHF

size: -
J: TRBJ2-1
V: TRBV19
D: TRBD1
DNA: TGTGCCAGTAGTATAGCCCAACGGGACAGGGCCAATGAGCAGTTCTTC
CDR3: CASSIAQRDRANEQFF

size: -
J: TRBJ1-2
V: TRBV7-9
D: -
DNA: TGTGCCAGCAGCTTGGCAGGGGCAAACTATGGCTACACCTTC
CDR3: CASSLAGANYGYTF

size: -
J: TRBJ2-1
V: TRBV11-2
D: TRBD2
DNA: TGTGCCAGCAGCTTCCTAGCGGGGGGGTTCGGTTCCTACAATGAGCAGTTCTTC
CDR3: CASSFLAGGFGSYNEQFF

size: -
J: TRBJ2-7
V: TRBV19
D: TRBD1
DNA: TGTGCCAGTAGCCGATCCGGGACAGGGGCCTACGAGCAGTACTTC
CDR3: CASSRSGTGAYEQYF

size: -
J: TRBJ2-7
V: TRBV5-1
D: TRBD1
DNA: TGCGCCAGCAGCAGCGCCGGCAGGGGGCGCAGCTACGAGCAGTACTTC
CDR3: CASSSAGRGRSYEQYF

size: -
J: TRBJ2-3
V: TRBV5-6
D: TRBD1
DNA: TGTGCCAGCAGCTGGACAGGGAGCACAGATACGCAGTATTTT
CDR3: CASSWTGSTDTQYF

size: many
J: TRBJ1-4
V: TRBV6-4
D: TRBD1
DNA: TGTGCCGGACCTATTCGGGACAGGGATGAAAAACTGTTTTTT
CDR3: CAGPIRDRDEKLFF

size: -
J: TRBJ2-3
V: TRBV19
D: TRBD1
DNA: TGTGCCAGTAGTATCAGATTCGGGACAGGGGGCGCAGATACGCAGTATTTT
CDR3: CASSIRFGTGGADTQYF

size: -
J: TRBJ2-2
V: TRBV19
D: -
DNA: TGTGCCAGTAAAGGTGACAGTAACACCGGGGAGCTGTTTTTT
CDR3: CASKGDSNTGELFF

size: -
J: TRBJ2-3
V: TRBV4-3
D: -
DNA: TGCGCCAGCAGCCAAGTTCTCGGGGGTACGCAGTATTTT
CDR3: CASSQVLGGTQYF